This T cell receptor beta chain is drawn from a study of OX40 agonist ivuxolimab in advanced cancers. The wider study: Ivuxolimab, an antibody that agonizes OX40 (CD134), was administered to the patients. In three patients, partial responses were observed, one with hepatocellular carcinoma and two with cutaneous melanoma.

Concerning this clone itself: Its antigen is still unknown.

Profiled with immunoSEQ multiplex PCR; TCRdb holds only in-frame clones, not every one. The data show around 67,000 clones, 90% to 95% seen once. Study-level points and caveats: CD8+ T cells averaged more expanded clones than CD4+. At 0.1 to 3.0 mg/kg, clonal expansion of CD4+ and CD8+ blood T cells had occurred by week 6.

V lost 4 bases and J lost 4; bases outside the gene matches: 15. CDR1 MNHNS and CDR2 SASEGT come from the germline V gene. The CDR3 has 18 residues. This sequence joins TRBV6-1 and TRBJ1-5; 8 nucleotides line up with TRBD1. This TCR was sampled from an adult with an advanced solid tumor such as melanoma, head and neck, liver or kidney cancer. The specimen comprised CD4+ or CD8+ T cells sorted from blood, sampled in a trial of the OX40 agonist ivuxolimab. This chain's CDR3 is CASSARRQGLASNQPQHF. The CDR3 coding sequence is TGTGCCAGCAGTGCCCGACGACAGGGGTTAGCTTCGAATCAGCCCCAGCATTTT.